Below are 26 T cell receptor beta chains sequenced from a single sample in a study of blood T cells in healthy people across ages. A sample-barcoded 5' primer and a J-beta primer mix were used in a second PCR of roughly 7 to 11 cycles. TCRdb processed the 5' RACE reads anew with MiXCR; each CDR3 protein has one entry. The table records 780,000 or so distinct CDR3 sequences, roughly 50% of them present only once. The material sequenced was blood. The receptors were sampled from a man aged 40-49 years in good health.

This clonotype was seen a few times. The rearrangement joins TRBV4-2 to TRBJ2-1, with TRBD2 matching 9 bases. Germline assignment: CDR1 LGHNA and CDR2 YNFKEQ. V was clipped by 1 base and J by 8 bases; unmatched bases: 12. CDR3 size: 17 residues. The CDR3 spells CASSQGASGAGKYEQFF. In DNA, the CDR3 is TGTGCCAGCAGCCAAGGGGCTAGCGGGGCTGGTAAATATGAGCAGTTCTTC.

This clonotype appeared once. The gene calls are TRBV20-1 and TRBJ2-5; D gene unclear. Trimming removed 1 base from V and 5 bases from J, with 11 bases in between. There are 13 residues in the CDR3. CDR1 and CDR2 (germline): DFQATT, SNEGSKA (reference sequence). As DNA, the CDR3 is TGCAGTGCTAGAGTTACAGCGTTGGAGACCCAGTACTTC. This gives the protein CSARVTALETQYF.

In this sample, this clonotype turned up a few times. V gene TRBV6-5 combines with J gene TRBJ2-7, with 13 bases aligning to TRBD2. The CDR3 runs 15 residues. The germline gives CDR1 MNHEY, CDR2 SVGAGI. The junction had 6 bases not matched to a gene; V was cut back by 6 bases and J by 4 bases. CDR3 sequence: CASSQRGLAGYEQYF. CDR3 sequence (DNA): TGTGCCAGCAGCCAACGGGGACTAGCGGGATACGAGCAGTACTTC.

The rearrangement links TRBV7-9 to TRBJ2-3, with D possibly being TRBD1 (8 bases). The germline V gene has CDR1 SEHNR and CDR2 FQNEAQ (reference sequence). V lost 5 bases and J lost 5, with 32 bases in between. This CDR3 spans 20 amino acids. The CDR3 bases are TGTGCCAGCAGCCCCACAGGGGGTTACAGTGGGAGGGCCAAAAGAGATACGCAGTATTTT. As protein: CASSPTGGYSGRAKRDTQYF.

This rearrangement joins TRBV12-3 or TRBV12-4 to TRBJ2-6, with a possible D match to TRBD1 (5 bases). The CDR3 spans 18 residues. V dropped 1 base and J dropped 0 bases, with 13 bases sitting between them. The CDR3 loop reads CASSLDGAAPSGANVLTF. In DNA, the CDR3 is TGTGCCAGCAGTTTAGATGGGGCTGCCCCCTCTGGGGCCAACGTCCTGACTTTC.

The CDR3 here is CASRLGVFKESTDTQYF. CDR3 in DNA: TGTGCCAGCAGGCTTGGGGTTTTTAAGGAAAGCACAGATACGCAGTATTTT. This rearrangement joins TRBV7-8 to TRBJ2-3, with unresolved D. The length of the CDR3 is 17 residues. The ends were cut back, 6 bases at V and 0 bases at J, with 19 bases in the middle. The germline CDR1 and CDR2 sequences are SGHVS and FQNEAQ.

In this sample, this clonotype turned up a few times. The rearrangement uses TRBV2 and TRBJ2-7; 14 nucleotides match TRBD2. The V and J ends lost 4 bases and 4 bases, in that order; junction bases with no gene match: 6. The CDR3 loop spans 16 amino acids. Germline CDR1 SNHLY, CDR2 FYNNEI. The CDR3 here is CASSGGLAGAGYEQYF. The CDR3 bases are TGTGCCAGCAGTGGGGGACTAGCGGGAGCGGGGTACGAGCAGTACTTC.

This chain uses TRBV12-3 or TRBV12-4 with TRBJ1-6; D remains unclear. The CDR3 totals 12 residues. With 2 bases removed from V and 10 bases from J, the gap between germline ends came to 6 bases. CDR3 DNA sequence: TGTGCCAGCAGTTTAAAGGCCTCACCCCTCCACTTT. Its protein product is CASSLKASPLHF.

V gene TRBV24-1 combines with J gene TRBJ1-2; tentative D call: TRBD1 (5 bases). This CDR3 comprises 16 residues. The germline V gene has CDR1 KGHDR and CDR2 SFDVKD. Trimming took off 4 bases at V and 5 bases at J, with 19 bases between the two ends. The CDR3 region has the DNA TGTGCCACCAGTGAGGGGCTGGGGCATGAAACTTATGGCTACACCTTC. It encodes CATSEGLGHETYGYTF.

In the case of this clonotype: Germline is not matched at one junction end, which may reflect a read error. This chain joins TRBV6-2 or TRBV6-3 and TRBJ2-6; 7 bases agree with TRBD1. CDR1 MNHEY and CDR2 SVGEGT come from the germline V gene. The CDR3 has 16 amino acids. CDR3 sequence (DNA): TGTGCCAGCGAGGCGACAGGGTGGTCTGGTGCCAACGTCCTGACTTTC. It codes for CASEATGWSGANVLTF.

The chain links TRBV2 to TRBJ2-5, with 7 bases fitting TRBD1. The J call is in doubt because the DNA end fits TRBJ2-7 better. This CDR3 spans 18 amino acids. The germline CDR1 and CDR2 sequences are SNHLY and FYNNEI. CDR3 region: CASSLERQGPVFLYEQYF. DNA of the CDR3: TGTGCCAGCAGCCTCGAAAGACAGGGTCCCGTATTTCTTTACGAGCAGTACTTC.

The chain links TRBV5-1 to TRBJ2-3; 10 positions match TRBD2. The CDR3 has 18 residues. Germline lookup yields CDR1 SGHRS and CDR2 YFSETQ. The trim removed 4 bases at V and 7 bases at J, leaving 18 bases unmatched. The CDR3 DNA reads TGCGCCAGCAGCATCCGATTAAGAACTAGCGGGGATGGGTATACGCAGTATTTT. Amino acids: CASSIRLRTSGDGYTQYF.

The chain combines TRBV29-1 with TRBJ2-1; 9 bases align to TRBD1. Trimming took 6 bases from V and 13 from J; bases not matched to a gene: 16. Looked up from germline, CDR1 is SQVTM and CDR2 is ANQGSEA. The CDR3 has 14 amino acids. CDR3 sequence (DNA): TGCAGCGTCGACGGACAGGGGACACAAGAGACCCAGTTCTTC. It yields the protein CSVDGQGTQETQFF.

The rearrangement joins TRBV7-2 to TRBJ2-3; D unresolved. This CDR3 region has 13 residues. Germline V lookup: CDR1 SGHTA, CDR2 FQGNSA. V was shortened by 1 base and J by 4 bases, with 6 bases between the two germline ends. CDR3 region: CTSSLDVADTQYF. The CDR3 nucleotides read TGTACCAGCAGCTTAGATGTGGCAGATACGCAGTATTTT.

The chain is built from TRBV7-3 and TRBJ2-3, with D hard to call. This CDR3 is built from 14 residues. Germline CDR1 SGHTA, CDR2 FQGTGA. Trimming took 2 bases from V and 2 from J, leaving 8 bases between them. The CDR3 sequence is CASSLYSDTDTQYF. The CDR3, as DNA: TGTGCCAGCAGCTTATACTCAGACACAGATACGCAGTATTTT.

About this clonotype itself: One base away lies a much larger clone, so this may be a sequencing read error. The chain employs TRBV2 and TRBJ2-7; D possibly corresponds to TRBD1 (5 bases). Trimming removed 2 bases from V and 3 bases from J, with 5 bases in between. The CDR3 totals 12 residues. The germline V gene has CDR1 SNHLY and CDR2 FYNNEI. CDR3 DNA sequence: TGTGCCAGCAGTGAAAGGGGCTACGAGCAGTACTTC. Translating gives CASSERGYEQYF.

The chain employs TRBV10-3 and TRBJ2-5; 7 bases fit TRBD1. Trimming at V came to 3 bases and at J to 9 bases, leaving 16 bases not matched to a gene. The CDR3 totals 16 residues. Looked up from germline, CDR1 is ENHRY and CDR2 is SYGVKD. This chain's CDR3 is CAISEGGVSSRGAQYF. Written as DNA, the CDR3 is TGTGCCATCAGTGAAGGGGGCGTATCTTCCAGAGGGGCCCAGTACTTC.

A few counts support this clonotype. The chain joins TRBV4-2 to TRBJ2-1, with 10 nucleotides matching TRBD2. The trim removed 0 bases at V and 4 bases at J, leaving 6 bases unmatched. This CDR3 is built from 17 residues. Germline V lookup: CDR1 LGHNA, CDR2 YNFKEQ. In DNA, the CDR3 is TGTGCCAGCAGCCAAGATAACAGCGGGAGGGAGTACAATGAGCAGTTCTTC. Protein product: CASSQDNSGREYNEQFF.

This clonotype was detected only a few times. The chain carries TRBV20-1 and TRBJ1-2, with 7 bases matching TRBD1. After removal of 4 bases from V and 6 bases from J, the junction contained 8 bases not matched to a gene. The CDR3 totals 13 residues. Per the germline V gene, CDR1 is DFQATT and CDR2 is SNEGSKA (reference sequence). CDR3 sequence reads: CSATPGTVHGYTF. The CDR3 DNA sequence: TGCAGTGCTACACCCGGGACAGTTCATGGCTACACCTTC.

The chain is built from TRBV24-1 and TRBJ2-3; maybe TRBD2 (5 bases). Trimming took 5 bases from V and 4 from J, leaving 9 bases between them. There are 13 residues in the CDR3. CDR1 and CDR2 from the germline V gene are KGHDR and SFDVKD. For the CDR3, the DNA is TGTGCCACCAGTGGGAGGTCGGCAGATACGCAGTATTTT. It translates to CATSGRSADTQYF.

This clonotype has only one observation. The V and J genes are TRBV6-1 and TRBJ2-7; 10 bases align to TRBD1. V lost 7 bases to trimming and J lost 4 bases; unmatched junction nucleotides: 7. Germline V CDR1 and CDR2: MNHNS, SASEGT. This CDR3 is built from 14 residues. The CDR3 DNA is TGTGCCAGCATGATGGGACAGGGGCTTTACGAGCAGTACTTC. It specifies CASMMGQGLYEQYF.

The chain couples TRBV12-3 or TRBV12-4 to TRBJ2-7, with D perhaps matching TRBD1 (6 bases). V gave up 7 bases and J gave up 7 bases, with 17 bases separating them. The CDR3 length is 13 residues. CDR3 coding DNA: TGTGCCAGCACCTTGATACAGGGAAATGAGCAGTACTTC. Translation: CASTLIQGNEQYF.

The chain combines TRBV9 with TRBJ2-4, with 8 bases matching TRBD1. The germline CDR1 and CDR2 sequences are SGDLS and YYNGEE. CDR3 length: 20 amino acids. V lost 3 bases and J lost 8; bases outside the gene matches: 25. As DNA, the CDR3 is TGTGCCAGCAGCGCTGGACAACCTACGGACAGGGTCGGGCCGACCTACATTCAGTACTTC. Translating it yields CASSAGQPTDRVGPTYIQYF.

For this clonotype: A read error may explain this, as a much larger clone is one base away. No DNA is shown, since the ends of the CDR3 on it are uncertain; the CDR3 is the one TCRdb lists. The V gene is TRBV12-3 or TRBV12-4, the J gene TRBJ2-3; TRBD2 is the table's D call, not checked against the DNA. From its first to its last residue, the CDR3 has 15 amino acids. The CDR3 region is CASSSSRGPGDTQYF.

The V call is TRBV7-3, the J call TRBJ2-5, with D perhaps TRBD2 (5 bases). Germline V gives CDR1 SGHTA, CDR2 FQGTGA. The CDR3 is made up of 15 amino acids. Between the trimmed V and J ends, which lost 4 bases and 9 bases, there was a span of 21 bases. This CDR3 is CASSSAPGSVRAQYF. Here the CDR3 DNA reads TGTGCCAGCAGCTCCGCCCCGGGGTCCGTGAGGGCCCAGTACTTC.

The chain links TRBV5-6 to TRBJ2-6; TRBD2 aligns across 8 bases. Germline V gives CDR1 SGHDT, CDR2 YYEEEE. CDR3 length equals 18 residues. The J segment lost 1 base and the V segment lost 3 bases, leaving 9 bases of the junction unmatched. This CDR3 reads CASSSDDERGSGANVLTF. As DNA, the CDR3 is TGTGCCAGCAGCTCGGACGACGAGCGGGGGTCTGGGGCCAACGTCCTGACTTTC.